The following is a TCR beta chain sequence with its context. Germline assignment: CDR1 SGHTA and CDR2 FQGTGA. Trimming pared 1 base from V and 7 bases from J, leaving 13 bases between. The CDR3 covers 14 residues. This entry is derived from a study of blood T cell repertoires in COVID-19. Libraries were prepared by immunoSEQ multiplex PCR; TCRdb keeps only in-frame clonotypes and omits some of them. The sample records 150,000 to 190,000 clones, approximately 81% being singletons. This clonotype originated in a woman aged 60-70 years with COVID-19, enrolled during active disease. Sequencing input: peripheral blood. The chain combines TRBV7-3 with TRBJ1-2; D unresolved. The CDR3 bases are TGTGCCAGCAGCTTAAACCAATTAACTCGTGGCTACACCTTC. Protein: CASSLNQLTRGYTF.